Listed below are T cell receptor beta chains from one sample, sequenced in a study of T-cell memory formation after mild COVID-19. From the 5' RACE reads, TCRdb called clonotypes with MiXCR, one entry per CDR3 protein. Among approximately 100,000 distinct CDR3 sequences listed, roughly 25% were seen once. The sample was PBMCs or a T cell subset sorted from them (not recorded which). These TCRs come from a man between 18 and 35 years old who had mild COVID-19 (a few samples of this study predate the infection). Cell type and time point are not known. The CDR3 runs from the conserved cysteine through the conserved F or W. A D gene is named only where the DNA matches it firmly. Not all rows give a size; the values are once, few, many and, for expanded clones, a class.

j_call: TRBJ2-7; d_call: .; v_call: TRBV12-3/TRBV12-4; clone_size: .; cdr3_aa: CASSWAVQGNEQYF; cdr3_nt: TGTGCCAGCAGCTGGGCAGTTCAGGGTAACGAGCAGTACTTC
j_call: TRBJ1-1; d_call: TRBD1; v_call: TRBV9; clone_size: .; cdr3_aa: CASSVGTGGSEAFF; cdr3_nt: TGTGCCAGCAGCGTCGGGACAGGGGGCTCTGAAGCTTTCTTT
j_call: TRBJ1-5; d_call: TRBD1; v_call: TRBV12-3/TRBV12-4; clone_size: .; cdr3_aa: CASSHGQGTWQPQHF; cdr3_nt: TGTGCCAGCAGTCACGGACAGGGTACGTGGCAGCCCCAGCATTTT
j_call: TRBJ2-2; d_call: TRBD2; v_call: TRBV7-8; clone_size: few; cdr3_aa: CASSLGAGGTNTGELFF; cdr3_nt: TGTGCCAGCAGCTTAGGAGCGGGGGGAACGAACACCGGGGAGCTGTTTTTT
j_call: TRBJ1-1; d_call: TRBD1; v_call: TRBV6-5; clone_size: many; cdr3_aa: CASSYSAGGQGTEAFF; cdr3_nt: TGTGCCAGCAGTTACTCGGCAGGGGGCCAGGGAACTGAAGCTTTCTTT
j_call: TRBJ1-2; d_call: TRBD1; v_call: TRBV7-2; clone_size: few; cdr3_aa: CASSPAGTGKRYGYTF; cdr3_nt: TGTGCCAGCAGCCCAGCCGGGACAGGGAAGAGGTATGGCTACACCTTC
j_call: TRBJ2-3; d_call: .; v_call: TRBV28; clone_size: few; cdr3_aa: CASSLRRSTDTQYF; cdr3_nt: TGTGCCAGCAGTTTAAGGCGTAGCACAGATACGCAGTATTTT
j_call: TRBJ2-5; d_call: TRBD2; v_call: TRBV11-2; clone_size: .; cdr3_aa: CASSFKDLGGETQYF; cdr3_nt: TGTGCCAGCAGCTTTAAAGATCTGGGAGGGGAGACCCAGTACTTC
j_call: TRBJ2-7; d_call: TRBD1; v_call: TRBV4-1; clone_size: .; cdr3_aa: CASSRSDRGGDEQYF; cdr3_nt: TGCGCCAGCAGCCGCTCCGACAGGGGTGGCGACGAGCAGTACTTC
j_call: TRBJ2-5; d_call: TRBD1; v_call: TRBV6-5; clone_size: .; cdr3_aa: CASSSFFPGQPLGETQYF; cdr3_nt: TGTGCCAGCAGTTCATTCTTCCCGGGACAGCCGCTCGGGGAGACCCAGTACTTC
j_call: TRBJ1-6; d_call: .; v_call: TRBV28; clone_size: .; cdr3_aa: CASSLSPGGSPLHF; cdr3_nt: TGTGCCAGCAGTTTGTCCCCCGGAGGGTCACCCCTCCACTTT
j_call: TRBJ2-7; d_call: .; v_call: TRBV29-1; clone_size: .; cdr3_aa: CSVEFDAYEQYF; cdr3_nt: TGCAGCGTTGAATTTGATGCCTACGAGCAGTACTTC
j_call: TRBJ1-5; d_call: TRBD1; v_call: TRBV27; clone_size: .; cdr3_aa: CASSSGTGGKQPQHF; cdr3_nt: TGTGCCAGCAGTTCCGGGACAGGGGGAAAGCAGCCCCAGCATTTT
j_call: TRBJ2-5; d_call: .; v_call: TRBV7-9; clone_size: few; cdr3_aa: CASGVKETQYF; cdr3_nt: TGTGCCAGCGGTGTCAAAGAGACCCAGTACTTC
j_call: TRBJ2-4; d_call: .; v_call: TRBV14; clone_size: few; cdr3_aa: CASSHRKQQAKNIQYF; cdr3_nt: TGTGCCAGCAGCCATCGTAAACAGCAAGCCAAAAACATTCAGTACTTC
j_call: TRBJ1-1; d_call: TRBD1; v_call: TRBV6-6; clone_size: .; cdr3_aa: CASSYQGAHGTEAFF; cdr3_nt: TGTGCCAGCAGTTACCAGGGGGCGCATGGCACTGAAGCTTTCTTT
j_call: TRBJ2-1; d_call: .; v_call: TRBV6-4; clone_size: .; cdr3_aa: CASSDGASSYNEQFF; cdr3_nt: TGTGCCAGCAGTGACGGGGCTAGCTCCTACAATGAGCAGTTCTTC
j_call: TRBJ2-3; d_call: .; v_call: TRBV12-3/TRBV12-4; clone_size: .; cdr3_aa: CASSTSLLLYTQYF; cdr3_nt: TGTGCCAGCAGCACCTCCCTACTGCTGTATACGCAGTATTTT
j_call: TRBJ2-7; d_call: .; v_call: TRBV30; clone_size: few; cdr3_aa: CAWKLSTEQYF; cdr3_nt: TGTGCCTGGAAACTATCCACGGAGCAGTACTTC
j_call: TRBJ2-3; d_call: .; v_call: TRBV7-8; clone_size: few; cdr3_aa: CASSSLQEVDTQYF; cdr3_nt: TGTGCCAGCAGCAGCCTTCAGGAGGTAGATACGCAGTATTTT
j_call: TRBJ1-1; d_call: .; v_call: TRBV6-5; clone_size: .; cdr3_aa: CASSYARATEAFF; cdr3_nt: TGTGCCAGCAGTTACGCCCGCGCCACTGAAGCTTTCTTT
j_call: TRBJ1-6; d_call: .; v_call: TRBV24-1; clone_size: .; cdr3_aa: CATSDLDLHF; cdr3_nt: TGTGCCACCAGTGACCTGGACCTCCACTTT
j_call: TRBJ2-1; d_call: TRBD1; v_call: TRBV7-6; clone_size: many; cdr3_aa: CASSLTGGFGEQFF; cdr3_nt: TGTGCCAGCAGCTTGACAGGGGGCTTCGGCGAGCAGTTCTTC
j_call: TRBJ1-5; d_call: .; v_call: TRBV7-2; clone_size: few; cdr3_aa: CASSRTGQGNQPQHF; cdr3_nt: TGTGCCAGCAGCCGGACGGGGCAGGGAAATCAGCCCCAGCATTTT
j_call: TRBJ1-4; d_call: .; v_call: TRBV6-2/TRBV6-3; clone_size: few; cdr3_aa: CASSPEPYGDEKLFF; cdr3_nt: TGTGCCAGCAGCCCTGAGCCGTACGGCGATGAAAAACTGTTTTTT
j_call: TRBJ1-2; d_call: .; v_call: TRBV11-2; clone_size: .; cdr3_aa: CASSLGPNFYGYTF; cdr3_nt: TGTGCCAGCAGCTTAGGGCCGAACTTTTATGGCTACACCTTC
j_call: TRBJ2-7; d_call: .; v_call: TRBV6-2/TRBV6-3; clone_size: few; cdr3_aa: CASSRALYEQYF; cdr3_nt: TGTGCCAGCAGCCGCGCACTATACGAGCAGTACTTC
j_call: TRBJ1-5; d_call: .; v_call: TRBV18; clone_size: few; cdr3_aa: CASSLVPYSNQPQHF; cdr3_nt: TGTGCCAGCTCACTAGTCCCTTATAGCAATCAGCCCCAGCATTTT
j_call: TRBJ2-3; d_call: .; v_call: TRBV6-5; clone_size: many; cdr3_aa: CASSHIRQDTQYF; cdr3_nt: TGTGCCAGCAGTCACATACGGCAGGATACGCAGTATTTT
j_call: TRBJ2-5; d_call: TRBD1; v_call: TRBV11-2; clone_size: few; cdr3_aa: CAGKDREVSETQYF; cdr3_nt: TGTGCCGGGAAGGACAGGGAAGTTTCGGAGACCCAGTACTTC
j_call: TRBJ1-5; d_call: .; v_call: TRBV7-6; clone_size: .; cdr3_aa: CASSLGQGQPQHF; cdr3_nt: TGTGCCAGCAGCCTGGGTCAGGGTCAGCCCCAGCATTTT
j_call: TRBJ2-2; d_call: .; v_call: TRBV29-1; clone_size: few; cdr3_aa: CSGSGYDGELFF; cdr3_nt: TGCAGCGGCTCAGGGTATGACGGGGAGCTGTTTTTT
j_call: TRBJ2-3; d_call: .; v_call: TRBV10-3; clone_size: few; cdr3_aa: CAISESTAYLTDTQYF; cdr3_nt: TGTGCCATCAGTGAGTCGACGGCCTACCTGACAGATACGCAGTATTTT
j_call: TRBJ2-6; d_call: TRBD1; v_call: TRBV7-8; clone_size: few; cdr3_aa: CASSLGGATGAGANVLTF; cdr3_nt: TGTGCCAGCAGCTTAGGGGGAGCTACAGGGGCCGGGGCCAACGTCCTGACTTTC
j_call: TRBJ1-2; d_call: .; v_call: TRBV15; clone_size: many; cdr3_aa: CATSRDHGLAGNYGYTF; cdr3_nt: TGTGCCACCAGCAGAGATCACGGTTTGGCAGGGAACTATGGCTACACCTTC
j_call: TRBJ1-3; d_call: .; v_call: TRBV7-9; clone_size: .; cdr3_aa: CASSLVDLGNTIYF; cdr3_nt: TGTGCCAGCAGCTTAGTGGATCTTGGAAACACCATATATTTT
j_call: TRBJ2-3; d_call: .; v_call: TRBV5-1; clone_size: few; cdr3_aa: CASSPVQGVGDTQYF; cdr3_nt: TGCGCCAGCAGCCCAGTACAGGGAGTGGGAGATACGCAGTATTTT
j_call: TRBJ1-1; d_call: TRBD1; v_call: TRBV12-3/TRBV12-4; clone_size: .; cdr3_aa: CASSLGTGARGAFF; cdr3_nt: TGTGCCAGCAGTTTAGGGACAGGGGCCCGGGGAGCTTTCTTT
j_call: TRBJ2-5; d_call: .; v_call: TRBV12-5; clone_size: few; cdr3_aa: CASGLGQVYETQYF; cdr3_nt: TGTGCTAGTGGTTTGGGACAGGTGTATGAGACCCAGTACTTC
j_call: TRBJ2-1; d_call: TRBD2; v_call: TRBV7-9; clone_size: few; cdr3_aa: CASSLVAGGLNEQFF; cdr3_nt: TGTGCCAGCAGCTTAGTAGCGGGGGGTCTCAATGAGCAGTTCTTC
j_call: TRBJ2-1; d_call: .; v_call: TRBV14; clone_size: few; cdr3_aa: CASSLGPGRHEQFF; cdr3_nt: TGTGCCAGCAGCCTGGGCCCAGGGAGACATGAGCAGTTCTTC
j_call: TRBJ2-1; d_call: .; v_call: TRBV6-2/TRBV6-3; clone_size: few; cdr3_aa: CASSYTLVGRIYNEQFF; cdr3_nt: TGTGCCAGCAGTTACACCTTAGTAGGGAGGATCTACAATGAGCAGTTCTTC